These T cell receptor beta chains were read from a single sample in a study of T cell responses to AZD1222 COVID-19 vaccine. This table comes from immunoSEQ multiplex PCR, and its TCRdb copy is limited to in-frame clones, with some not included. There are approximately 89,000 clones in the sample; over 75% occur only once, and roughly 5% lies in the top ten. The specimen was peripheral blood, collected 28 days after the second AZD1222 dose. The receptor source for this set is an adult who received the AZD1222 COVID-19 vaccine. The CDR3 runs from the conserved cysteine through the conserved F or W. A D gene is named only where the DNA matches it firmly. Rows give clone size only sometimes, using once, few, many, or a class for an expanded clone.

TGTGCCATCAGTGAGGACAGGTTGGGCTATGGCTACACCTTC,CAISEDRLGYGYTF,TRBJ1-2,NA,TRBV10-3,NA
TGTGCCAGCAGCCCTAAGCTCAGGGAGGAGACCCAGTACTTC,CASSPKLREETQYF,TRBJ2-5,NA,TRBV3-1/TRBV3-2,NA
TGTGCCAGCACGTGGACCGGGGAGCTGTTTTTT,CASTWTGELFF,TRBJ2-2,NA,TRBV2,NA
TGTGCCAGCAGCTTAGCGGATCGTGAACCCTTCTTC,CASSLADREPFF,TRBJ1-2,NA,TRBV7-9,NA
TGTGCCAGCAGCCACGATTACTCTGGAAACACCATATATTTT,CASSHDYSGNTIYF,TRBJ1-3,NA,TRBV28,NA
TGCAGCGTAGTCTATTATGCAGGGACTGGGAACACTGAAGCTTTCTTT,CSVVYYAGTGNTEAFF,TRBJ1-1,NA,TRBV29-1,NA
TGTGCCAGCTCACCAAGCCAGGCCTCGAACACCGGGGAGCTGTTTTTT,CASSPSQASNTGELFF,TRBJ2-2,NA,TRBV18,once
TGTGCCAGTAGTCCCCGGACGGGAAATACGCAGTATTTT,CASSPRTGNTQYF,TRBJ2-3,NA,TRBV19,NA
TGCGCCAGCAGCCAAAGAAACTATTATGGCTACACCTTC,CASSQRNYYGYTF,TRBJ1-2,NA,TRBV4-1,NA
TGTGCCAGCAGCTTTCCTAGCGGGGGACTCACCGGGGAGCTGTTTTTT,CASSFPSGGLTGELFF,TRBJ2-2,TRBD2,TRBV5-6,NA
TGTGCCAGCAGCCAAGCCCCATCGGGTGGCTACACCTTC,CASSQAPSGGYTF,TRBJ1-2,NA,TRBV14,NA
TGTGCCACCAGCCCGGGACAGGGCTATGGCTACACCTTC,CATSPGQGYGYTF,TRBJ1-2,TRBD1,TRBV15,NA